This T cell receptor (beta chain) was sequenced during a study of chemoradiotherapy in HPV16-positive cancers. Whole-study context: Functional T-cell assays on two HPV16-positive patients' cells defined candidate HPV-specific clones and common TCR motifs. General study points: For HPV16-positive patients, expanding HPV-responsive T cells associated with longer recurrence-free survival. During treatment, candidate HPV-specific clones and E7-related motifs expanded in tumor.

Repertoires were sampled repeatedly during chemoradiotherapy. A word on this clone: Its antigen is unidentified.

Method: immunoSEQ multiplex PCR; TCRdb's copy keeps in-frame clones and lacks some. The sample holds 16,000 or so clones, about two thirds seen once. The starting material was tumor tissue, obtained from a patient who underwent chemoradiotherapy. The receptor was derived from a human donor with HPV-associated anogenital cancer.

CDR3 amino acids: CASSDRGPEGQPQHF. For the CDR3, the DNA is TGTGCCAGCAGTGACAGGGGGCCTGAAGGGCAGCCCCAGCATTTT. V gene TRBV6-1 combines with J gene TRBJ1-5, with TRBD1 matching over 8 bases. V was clipped by 3 bases and J by 7 bases; unmatched bases: 8. Germline V CDR1 and CDR2: MNHNS, SASEGT. The CDR3 extends over 15 amino acids.